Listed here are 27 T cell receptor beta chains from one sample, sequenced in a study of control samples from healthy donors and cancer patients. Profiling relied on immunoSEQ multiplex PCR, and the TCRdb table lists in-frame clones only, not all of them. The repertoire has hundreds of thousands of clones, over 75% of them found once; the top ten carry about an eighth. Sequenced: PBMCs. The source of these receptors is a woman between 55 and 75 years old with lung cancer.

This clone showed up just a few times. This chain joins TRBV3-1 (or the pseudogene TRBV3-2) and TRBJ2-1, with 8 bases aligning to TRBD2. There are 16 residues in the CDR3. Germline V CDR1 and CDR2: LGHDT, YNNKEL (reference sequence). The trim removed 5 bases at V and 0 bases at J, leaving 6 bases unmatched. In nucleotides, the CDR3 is TGTGCCAGCAGCGGGTTAAGCGGGAGCTCCTACAATGAGCAGTTCTTC. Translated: CASSGLSGSSYNEQFF.

CDR3 bases: TGTGCCAGTGGACAGGACTATGGCTACACCTTC. Amino acids: CASGQDYGYTF. The chain couples TRBV6-5 to TRBJ1-2; 7 nucleotides match TRBD1. The length of the CDR3 is 11 residues. CDR1 MNHEY and CDR2 SVGAGI come from the germline V gene. With 9 bases clipped from V and 3 bases from J, the junction kept 1 base outside the gene matches.

CDR3 coding DNA: TGTGCCAGCAGTGAGCGACAGGGGATCACCGGGGAGCTGTTTTTT. It translates to CASSERQGITGELFF. The gene calls are TRBV6-1 and TRBJ2-2; 8 bases map to TRBD1. The CDR3 length is 15 residues. J lost 4 bases, V lost 3 bases, and 4 bases had no gene match. Per the germline V gene, CDR1 is MNHNS and CDR2 is SASEGT.

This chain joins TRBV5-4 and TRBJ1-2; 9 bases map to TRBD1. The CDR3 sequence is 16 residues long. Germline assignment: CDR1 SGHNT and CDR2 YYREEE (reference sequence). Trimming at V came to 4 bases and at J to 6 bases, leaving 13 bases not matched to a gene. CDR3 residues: CASSPSRGQGVDGYTF. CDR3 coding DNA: TGTGCCAGCAGCCCGTCCCGGGGACAGGGAGTAGATGGCTACACCTTC.

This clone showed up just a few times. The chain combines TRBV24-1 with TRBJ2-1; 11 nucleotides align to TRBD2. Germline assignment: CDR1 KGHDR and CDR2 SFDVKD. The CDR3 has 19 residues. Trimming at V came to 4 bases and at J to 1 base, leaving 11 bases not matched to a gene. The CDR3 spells CATSDAGLAEGGSYNEQFF. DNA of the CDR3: TGTGCCACCAGTGACGCGGGACTAGCGGAAGGGGGTTCCTACAATGAGCAGTTCTTC.

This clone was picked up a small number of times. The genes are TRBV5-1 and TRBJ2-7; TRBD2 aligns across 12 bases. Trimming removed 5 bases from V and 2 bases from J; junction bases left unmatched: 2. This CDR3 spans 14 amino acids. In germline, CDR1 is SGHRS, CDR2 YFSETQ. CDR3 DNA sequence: TGCGCCAGCAGACTAGCGGGAGGCACCTACGAGCAGTACTTC. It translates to CASRLAGGTYEQYF.

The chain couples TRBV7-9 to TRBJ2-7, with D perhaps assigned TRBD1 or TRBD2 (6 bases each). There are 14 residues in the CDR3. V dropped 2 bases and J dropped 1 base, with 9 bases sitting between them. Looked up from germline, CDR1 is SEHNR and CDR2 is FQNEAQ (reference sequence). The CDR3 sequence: CASSLRGPSYEQYF. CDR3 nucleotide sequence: TGTGCCAGCAGCTTACGGGGGCCTTCCTACGAGCAGTACTTC.

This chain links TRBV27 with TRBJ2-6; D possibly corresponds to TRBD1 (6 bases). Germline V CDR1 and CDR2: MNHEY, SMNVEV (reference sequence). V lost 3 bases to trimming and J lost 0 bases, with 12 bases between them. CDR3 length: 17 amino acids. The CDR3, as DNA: TGTGCCAGCAGTTTGCGAGGACAGAGCTCTGGGGCCAACGTCCTGACTTTC. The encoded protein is CASSLRGQSSGANVLTF.

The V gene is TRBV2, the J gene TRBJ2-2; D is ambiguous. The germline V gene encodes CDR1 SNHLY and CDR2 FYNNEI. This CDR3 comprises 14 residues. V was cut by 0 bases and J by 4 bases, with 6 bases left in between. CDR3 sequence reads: CASSEARSTGELFF. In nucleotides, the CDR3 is TGTGCCAGCAGTGAAGCCAGGAGCACCGGGGAGCTGTTTTTT.

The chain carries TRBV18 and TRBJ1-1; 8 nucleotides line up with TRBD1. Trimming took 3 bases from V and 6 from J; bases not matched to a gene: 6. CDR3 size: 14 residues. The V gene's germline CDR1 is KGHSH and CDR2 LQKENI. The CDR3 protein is CASSPQGARSEAFF. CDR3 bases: TGTGCCAGCTCACCGCAGGGGGCGCGTTCTGAAGCTTTCTTT.

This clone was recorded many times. CDR3 nucleotide sequence: TGTGCCAGCAGCTTGGGCGGGGACAGAAATACGCAGTATTTT. It specifies CASSLGGDRNTQYF. This chain uses TRBV5-4 with TRBJ2-3; weak D call: TRBD1 (7 bases). Trimming took off 0 bases at V and 7 bases at J, with 12 bases between the two ends. The germline gives CDR1 SGHNT, CDR2 YYREEE (reference sequence). This CDR3 is 14 amino acids long.

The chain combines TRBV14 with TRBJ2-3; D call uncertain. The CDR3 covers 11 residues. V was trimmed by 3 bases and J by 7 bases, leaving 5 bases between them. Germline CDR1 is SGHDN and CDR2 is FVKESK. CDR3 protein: CASSQGNTQYF. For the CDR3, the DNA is TGTGCCAGCAGCCAGGGAAATACGCAGTATTTT.

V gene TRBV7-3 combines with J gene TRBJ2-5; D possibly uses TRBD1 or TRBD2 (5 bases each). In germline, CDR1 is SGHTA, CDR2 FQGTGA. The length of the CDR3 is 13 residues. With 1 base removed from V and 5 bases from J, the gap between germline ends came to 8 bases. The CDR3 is CASSLNWGETQYF. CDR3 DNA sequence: TGTGCCAGCAGCTTAAACTGGGGGGAGACCCAGTACTTC.

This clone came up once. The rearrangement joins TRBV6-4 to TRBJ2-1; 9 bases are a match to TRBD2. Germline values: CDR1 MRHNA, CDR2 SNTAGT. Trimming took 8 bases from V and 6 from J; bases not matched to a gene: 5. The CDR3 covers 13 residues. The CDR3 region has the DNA TGTGCCAGCGCGCGGGAGGGCATCAATGAGCAGTTCTTC. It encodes CASAREGINEQFF.

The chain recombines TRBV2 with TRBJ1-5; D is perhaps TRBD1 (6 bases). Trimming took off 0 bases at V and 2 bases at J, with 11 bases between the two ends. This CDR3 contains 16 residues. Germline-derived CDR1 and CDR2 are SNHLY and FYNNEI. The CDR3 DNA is TGTGCCAGCAGTGAAGCCCTGGGGGGCGGCAATCAGCCCCAGCATTTT. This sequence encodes CASSEALGGGNQPQHF.

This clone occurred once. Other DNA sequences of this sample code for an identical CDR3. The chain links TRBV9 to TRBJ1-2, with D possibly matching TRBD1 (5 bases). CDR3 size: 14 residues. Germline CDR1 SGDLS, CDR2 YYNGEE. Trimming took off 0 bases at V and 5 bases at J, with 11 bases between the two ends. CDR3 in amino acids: CASSVEAEGYGYTF. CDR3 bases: TGTGCCAGCAGCGTAGAGGCAGAGGGGTATGGCTACACCTTC. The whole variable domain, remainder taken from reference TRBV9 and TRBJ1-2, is DSGVTQTPKHLITATGQRVTLRCSPRSGDLSVYWYQQSLDQGLQFLIQYYNGEERAKGNILERFSAQQFPDLHSELNLSSLELGDSALYFCASSVEAEGYGYTFGSGTRLTVV.

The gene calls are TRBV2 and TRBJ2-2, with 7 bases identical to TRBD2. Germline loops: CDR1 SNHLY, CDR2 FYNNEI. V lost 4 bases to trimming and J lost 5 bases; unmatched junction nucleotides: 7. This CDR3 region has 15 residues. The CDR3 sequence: CASSVGQGGTGELFF. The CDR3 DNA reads TGTGCCAGCAGTGTCGGCCAGGGAGGGACCGGGGAGCTGTTTTTT.

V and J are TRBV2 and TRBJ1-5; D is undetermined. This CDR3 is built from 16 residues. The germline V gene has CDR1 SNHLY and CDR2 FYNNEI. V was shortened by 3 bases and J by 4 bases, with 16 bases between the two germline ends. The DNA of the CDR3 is TGTGCCAGCAGTGATCTCCGGGATCCCCTTAATCAGCCCCAGCATTTT. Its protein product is CASSDLRDPLNQPQHF.

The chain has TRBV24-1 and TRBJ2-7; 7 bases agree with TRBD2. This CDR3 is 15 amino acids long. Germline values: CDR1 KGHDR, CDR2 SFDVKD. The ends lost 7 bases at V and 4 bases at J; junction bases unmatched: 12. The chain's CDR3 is CATSGGGAGLYEQYF. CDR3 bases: TGTGCCACCAGCGGGGGAGGGGCTGGCCTTTACGAGCAGTACTTC.

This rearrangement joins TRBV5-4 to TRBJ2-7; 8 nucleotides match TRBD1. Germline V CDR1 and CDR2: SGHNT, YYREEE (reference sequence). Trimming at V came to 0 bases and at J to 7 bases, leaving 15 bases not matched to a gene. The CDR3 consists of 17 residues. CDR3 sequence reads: CASSLGGRQGSREEQYF. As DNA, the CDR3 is TGTGCCAGCAGCTTGGGGGGTCGACAGGGGAGTAGGGAGGAGCAGTACTTC.

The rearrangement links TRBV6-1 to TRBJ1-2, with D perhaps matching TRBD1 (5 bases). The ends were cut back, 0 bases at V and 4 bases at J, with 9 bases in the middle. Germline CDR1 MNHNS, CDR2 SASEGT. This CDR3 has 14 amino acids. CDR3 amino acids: CASSEAQGPYGYTF. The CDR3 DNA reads TGTGCCAGCAGTGAAGCGCAGGGCCCCTATGGCTACACCTTC.

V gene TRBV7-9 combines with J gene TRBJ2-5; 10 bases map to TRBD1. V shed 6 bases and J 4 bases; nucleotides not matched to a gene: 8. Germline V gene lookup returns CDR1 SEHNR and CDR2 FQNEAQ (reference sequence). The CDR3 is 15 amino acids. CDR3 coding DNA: TGTGCCAGCAGACCTCGACAGGGGGCGTCAGAGACCCAGTACTTC. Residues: CASRPRQGASETQYF.

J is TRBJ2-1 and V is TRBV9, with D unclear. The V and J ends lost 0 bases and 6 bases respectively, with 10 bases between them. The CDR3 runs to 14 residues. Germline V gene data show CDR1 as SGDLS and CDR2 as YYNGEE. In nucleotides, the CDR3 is TGTGCCAGCAGCGTAGCTCCCCCCGGCAATGAGCAGTTCTTC. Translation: CASSVAPPGNEQFF. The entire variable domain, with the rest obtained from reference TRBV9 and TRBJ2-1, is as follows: DSGVTQTPKHLITATGQRVTLRCSPRSGDLSVYWYQQSLDQGLQFLIQYYNGEERAKGNILERFSAQQFPDLHSELNLSSLELGDSALYFCASSVAPPGNEQFFGPGTRLTVL.

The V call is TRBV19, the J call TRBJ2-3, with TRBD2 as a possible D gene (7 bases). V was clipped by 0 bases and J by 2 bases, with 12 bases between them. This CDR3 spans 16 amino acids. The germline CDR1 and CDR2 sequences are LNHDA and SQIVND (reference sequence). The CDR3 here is CASSIETGGTTDTQYF. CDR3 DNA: TGTGCCAGTAGTATAGAAACGGGGGGCACCACAGATACGCAGTATTTT.

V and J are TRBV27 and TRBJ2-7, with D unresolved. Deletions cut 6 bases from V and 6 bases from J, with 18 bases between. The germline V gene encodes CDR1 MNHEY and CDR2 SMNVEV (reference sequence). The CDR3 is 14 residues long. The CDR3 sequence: CASRAQTSSGEQYF. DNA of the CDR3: TGTGCCAGCAGGGCACAAACGTCGTCGGGCGAGCAGTACTTC.

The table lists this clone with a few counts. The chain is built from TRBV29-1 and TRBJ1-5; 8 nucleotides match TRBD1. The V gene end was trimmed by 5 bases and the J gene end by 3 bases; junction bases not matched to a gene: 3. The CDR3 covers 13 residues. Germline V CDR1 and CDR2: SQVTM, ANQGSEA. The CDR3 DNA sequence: TGCAGCGTTCGGACAGGGCTCAATCAGCCCCAGCATTTT. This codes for CSVRTGLNQPQHF.

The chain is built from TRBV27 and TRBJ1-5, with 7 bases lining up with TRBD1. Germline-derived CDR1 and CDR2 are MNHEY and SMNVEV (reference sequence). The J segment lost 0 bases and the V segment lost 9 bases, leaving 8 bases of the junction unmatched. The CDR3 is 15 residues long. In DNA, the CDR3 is TGTGCCAGTCGCCCGGGACAGATTAGCAATCAGCCCCAGCATTTT. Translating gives CASRPGQISNQPQHF.